These T cell receptor beta chains were read from a single sample in a study of CD8 T cells in ankylosing spondylitis. MiXCR, applied by TCRdb to the 5' RACE reads, yields one record per CDR3 protein. The sample lists a few hundred thousand distinct CDR3 sequences, about 13% occurring once. The sample consisted of blood, either unsorted or a sorted T cell fraction (not recorded which). The origin of the receptors is a male donor with ankylosing spondylitis. Each CDR3 is given with its conserved first and last residue. Each record gives: D gene, J gene, clone size, V gene, CDR3 protein, CDR3 DNA. The D gene is left open where the match is weak. Clone size is stated in some rows and not others, as once, few, many or a class when expanded.

D gene: .; J gene: TRBJ2-1; clone size: few; V gene: TRBV20-1; CDR3 protein: CSAETPGGHNEQFF; CDR3 DNA: TGCAGTGCCGAGACCCCCGGGGGCCACAATGAGCAGTTCTTC
D gene: TRBD1; J gene: TRBJ2-7; clone size: .; V gene: TRBV19; CDR3 protein: CASSHQGDIRGEQYF; CDR3 DNA: TGTGCCAGTAGCCACCAGGGGGACATCCGAGGCGAGCAGTACTTC
D gene: .; J gene: TRBJ1-1; clone size: many; V gene: TRBV15; CDR3 protein: CATSREVIGTEAFF; CDR3 DNA: TGTGCCACCAGCAGAGAGGTGATCGGGACAGAAGCTTTCTTT
D gene: TRBD2; J gene: TRBJ2-1; clone size: few; V gene: TRBV20-1; CDR3 protein: CSAAPTSLSYNEQFF; CDR3 DNA: TGCAGTGCTGCCCCGACTAGCCTTTCCTACAATGAGCAGTTCTTC
D gene: .; J gene: TRBJ1-5; clone size: .; V gene: TRBV10-3; CDR3 protein: CAISAGRGNQPQHF; CDR3 DNA: TGTGCCATCAGTGCAGGCAGAGGCAATCAGCCCCAGCATTTT
D gene: TRBD2; J gene: TRBJ2-1; clone size: few; V gene: TRBV5-1; CDR3 protein: CASSPTIRREWGNEQFF; CDR3 DNA: TGCGCCAGCAGCCCAACCATTAGGCGGGAGTGGGGCAATGAGCAGTTCTTC
D gene: TRBD2; J gene: TRBJ2-1; clone size: many; V gene: TRBV3-1; CDR3 protein: CASSQWSPGLAHEQFF; CDR3 DNA: TGTGCCAGCAGCCAATGGAGCCCGGGACTAGCCCATGAGCAGTTCTTC
D gene: .; J gene: TRBJ2-5; clone size: .; V gene: TRBV20-1; CDR3 protein: CSATWDLGTQYF; CDR3 DNA: TGCAGTGCTACTTGGGACCTAGGGACCCAGTACTTC
D gene: .; J gene: TRBJ1-5; clone size: few; V gene: TRBV2; CDR3 protein: CASSEARQPQHF; CDR3 DNA: TGTGCCAGCAGTGAAGCGCGACAGCCCCAGCATTTT
D gene: TRBD1; J gene: TRBJ1-2; clone size: .; V gene: TRBV20-1; CDR3 protein: CSADPQGALGYTF; CDR3 DNA: TGCAGTGCTGATCCACAGGGGGCGCTTGGCTACACCTTC
D gene: TRBD2; J gene: TRBJ2-3; clone size: .; V gene: TRBV20-1; CDR3 protein: CSAVGGWREARVDTQYF; CDR3 DNA: TGCAGTGCCGTTGGCGGATGGCGGGAGGCCCGGGTAGATACGCAGTATTTT
D gene: TRBD2; J gene: TRBJ2-5; clone size: .; V gene: TRBV2; CDR3 protein: CASSGLAGTQETQYF; CDR3 DNA: TGTGCCAGCAGCGGACTAGCGGGAACCCAAGAGACCCAGTACTTC
D gene: .; J gene: TRBJ2-7; clone size: .; V gene: TRBV7-6; CDR3 protein: CASSPGESPYEQYF; CDR3 DNA: TGTGCCAGCAGCCCCGGGGAGTCTCCCTACGAGCAGTACTTC
D gene: .; J gene: TRBJ2-4; clone size: .; V gene: TRBV6-1; CDR3 protein: CASSEQETIQYF; CDR3 DNA: TGTGCCAGCAGTGAACAGGAGACCATTCAGTACTTC
D gene: .; J gene: TRBJ1-1; clone size: .; V gene: TRBV24-1; CDR3 protein: CATSRTDGTEAFF; CDR3 DNA: TGTGCCACCAGCAGAACCGACGGCACTGAAGCTTTCTTT
D gene: .; J gene: TRBJ2-1; clone size: .; V gene: TRBV29-1; CDR3 protein: CSAPSGNSYNEQFF; CDR3 DNA: TGCAGCGCCCCAAGCGGAAACTCCTACAATGAGCAGTTCTTC
D gene: TRBD2; J gene: TRBJ2-4; clone size: few; V gene: TRBV20-1; CDR3 protein: CSGRTSGRAAKNIQYF; CDR3 DNA: TGCAGTGGCCGAACTAGCGGGAGGGCCGCCAAAAACATTCAGTACTTC
D gene: .; J gene: TRBJ2-6; clone size: .; V gene: TRBV5-1; CDR3 protein: CASSLVPGANVLTF; CDR3 DNA: TGTGCCAGCAGCTTGGTTCCTGGGGCCAACGTCCTGACTTTC
D gene: TRBD1; J gene: TRBJ1-2; clone size: few; V gene: TRBV20-1; CDR3 protein: CSAGDRGYF; CDR3 DNA: TGCAGTGCTGGTGACAGGGGCTACTTC
D gene: .; J gene: TRBJ1-2; clone size: many; V gene: TRBV5-1; CDR3 protein: CASSLVGDYGYTF; CDR3 DNA: TGCGCCAGCAGCTTGGTGGGTGACTATGGCTACACCTTC
D gene: TRBD1; J gene: TRBJ1-1; clone size: few; V gene: TRBV6-1; CDR3 protein: CASRQGAGLLGTEAFF; CDR3 DNA: TGTGCCAGCCGTCAGGGGGCTGGTCTGTTGGGCACTGAAGCTTTCTTT
D gene: TRBD2; J gene: TRBJ2-1; clone size: .; V gene: TRBV19; CDR3 protein: CASSTGLAGGPYNEQFF; CDR3 DNA: TGTGCCAGTAGTACGGGACTAGCGGGAGGCCCCTACAATGAGCAGTTCTTC
D gene: TRBD2; J gene: TRBJ2-5; clone size: .; V gene: TRBV2; CDR3 protein: CARGPLAGQETQYF; CDR3 DNA: TGTGCCAGGGGCCCTTTAGCGGGCCAAGAGACCCAGTACTTC
D gene: .; J gene: TRBJ2-7; clone size: many; V gene: TRBV5-1; CDR3 protein: CASSPTPGASYEQYF; CDR3 DNA: TGCGCCAGCAGCCCGACTCCGGGAGCCTCCTACGAGCAGTACTTC
D gene: .; J gene: TRBJ2-1; clone size: .; V gene: TRBV4-2; CDR3 protein: CASSQETGEVGAPWEQFF; CDR3 DNA: TGTGCCAGCAGCCAAGAAACAGGGGAGGTGGGAGCGCCATGGGAGCAGTTCTTC
D gene: .; J gene: TRBJ2-3; clone size: .; V gene: TRBV27; CDR3 protein: CASTPAGRTDTQYF; CDR3 DNA: TGTGCCAGTACCCCCGCAGGGAGGACAGATACGCAGTATTTT
D gene: .; J gene: TRBJ2-3; clone size: .; V gene: TRBV5-1; CDR3 protein: CASKTLVIGTDTQYF; CDR3 DNA: TGCGCCAGCAAGACCCTGGTGATCGGCACAGATACGCAGTATTTT
D gene: TRBD2; J gene: TRBJ2-1; clone size: .; V gene: TRBV5-1; CDR3 protein: CASSLMASGNNEQFF; CDR3 DNA: TGCGCCAGCAGCTTGATGGCTAGCGGCAACAATGAGCAGTTCTTC
D gene: .; J gene: TRBJ2-1; clone size: many; V gene: TRBV12-3/TRBV12-4; CDR3 protein: CASSWGSGYNEQFF; CDR3 DNA: TGTGCCAGCAGTTGGGGTAGCGGTTACAATGAGCAGTTCTTC
D gene: TRBD1; J gene: TRBJ2-4; clone size: few; V gene: TRBV25-1; CDR3 protein: CASSGKQGARAKNIQYF; CDR3 DNA: TGTGCCAGCAGTGGGAAGCAGGGGGCGCGTGCCAAAAACATTCAGTACTTC
D gene: .; J gene: TRBJ2-7; clone size: few; V gene: TRBV3-1; CDR3 protein: CASSRPGGEGYEQYF; CDR3 DNA: TGTGCCAGCAGCCGACCGGGGGGCGAAGGGTACGAGCAGTACTTC
D gene: .; J gene: TRBJ1-1; clone size: .; V gene: TRBV20-1; CDR3 protein: CSARTGEAFF; CDR3 DNA: TGCAGTGCTAGGACTGGTGAAGCTTTCTTT
D gene: .; J gene: TRBJ2-5; clone size: few; V gene: TRBV14; CDR3 protein: CASSGTGSPGTQYF; CDR3 DNA: TGTGCCAGCAGCGGAACAGGATCCCCCGGGACCCAGTACTTC
D gene: .; J gene: TRBJ2-6; clone size: .; V gene: TRBV25-1; CDR3 protein: CASSESLHHWGSGANVLTF; CDR3 DNA: TGTGCCAGCAGTGAGTCGTTACACCACTGGGGCTCTGGGGCCAACGTCCTGACTTTC
D gene: .; J gene: TRBJ2-5; clone size: many; V gene: TRBV29-1; CDR3 protein: CSAYRGGETQYF; CDR3 DNA: TGCAGCGCCTACCGAGGGGGGGAGACCCAGTACTTC
D gene: .; J gene: TRBJ2-2; clone size: few; V gene: TRBV27; CDR3 protein: CARVTNTGELFF; CDR3 DNA: TGTGCCAGAGTTACGAACACCGGGGAGCTGTTTTTT
D gene: TRBD2; J gene: TRBJ2-1; clone size: many; V gene: TRBV15; CDR3 protein: CATSSLGLADYNEQFF; CDR3 DNA: TGTGCCACCAGCAGTTTGGGACTAGCGGACTACAATGAGCAGTTCTTC
D gene: .; J gene: TRBJ2-5; clone size: .; V gene: TRBV7-8; CDR3 protein: CASSLATRGTETQYF; CDR3 DNA: TGTGCCAGCAGCTTAGCCACCCGGGGGACAGAGACCCAGTACTTC
D gene: .; J gene: TRBJ2-6; clone size: .; V gene: TRBV14; CDR3 protein: CASSQEGGSSGANVLTF; CDR3 DNA: TGTGCCAGCAGCCAAGAGGGTGGTAGCTCTGGGGCCAACGTCCTGACTTTC
D gene: TRBD1; J gene: TRBJ2-1; clone size: .; V gene: TRBV29-1; CDR3 protein: CSVYDRASYNEQFF; CDR3 DNA: TGCAGCGTCTACGACAGGGCTTCCTACAATGAGCAGTTCTTC
D gene: TRBD1; J gene: TRBJ2-2; clone size: .; V gene: TRBV28; CDR3 protein: CASSLRQGAYGELFF; CDR3 DNA: TGTGCCAGCAGTCTCAGACAGGGGGCATACGGGGAGCTGTTTTTT
D gene: TRBD2; J gene: TRBJ2-1; clone size: .; V gene: TRBV10-3; CDR3 protein: CAISESTGGFDEQFF; CDR3 DNA: TGTGCCATCAGTGAGTCGACGGGAGGGTTCGATGAGCAGTTCTTC
D gene: .; J gene: TRBJ2-1; clone size: few; V gene: TRBV5-1; CDR3 protein: CASRPQGNPNEQFF; CDR3 DNA: TGCGCCAGCAGACCGCAGGGTAACCCAAATGAGCAGTTCTTC
D gene: .; J gene: TRBJ2-1; clone size: few; V gene: TRBV19; CDR3 protein: CASSMGDGEIVYNEQFF; CDR3 DNA: TGTGCCAGTAGTATGGGGGACGGAGAGATAGTCTACAATGAGCAGTTCTTC
D gene: .; J gene: TRBJ2-1; clone size: many; V gene: TRBV12-3/TRBV12-4; CDR3 protein: CASSWTAYNEQFF; CDR3 DNA: TGTGCCAGCAGTTGGACTGCGTACAATGAGCAGTTCTTC
D gene: .; J gene: TRBJ1-1; clone size: once; V gene: TRBV9; CDR3 protein: CASSFETGAFEAFF; CDR3 DNA: TGTGCCAGCAGTTTTGAGACAGGCGCTTTTGAAGCTTTCTTT
D gene: .; J gene: TRBJ2-7; clone size: many; V gene: TRBV29-1; CDR3 protein: CSVGPGWSSYEQYF; CDR3 DNA: TGCAGCGTTGGGCCGGGCTGGAGCTCCTACGAGCAGTACTTC
D gene: TRBD1; J gene: TRBJ1-5; clone size: .; V gene: TRBV10-3; CDR3 protein: CASRTGNREQPQHF; CDR3 DNA: TGTGCCAGCAGGACAGGGAATCGGGAACAGCCCCAGCATTTT
D gene: .; J gene: TRBJ2-3; clone size: many; V gene: TRBV5-1; CDR3 protein: CASSLGTASTDTQYF; CDR3 DNA: TGCGCCAGCAGCTTGGGGACAGCTAGCACAGATACGCAGTATTTT
D gene: .; J gene: TRBJ1-1; clone size: few; V gene: TRBV2; CDR3 protein: CARGRKTEAFF; CDR3 DNA: TGTGCCAGGGGTAGGAAAACTGAAGCTTTCTTT
D gene: .; J gene: TRBJ2-4; clone size: many; V gene: TRBV12-3/TRBV12-4; CDR3 protein: CAVTPLGTTNIQYF; CDR3 DNA: TGTGCCGTCACCCCTCTGGGCACAACAAACATTCAGTACTTC
D gene: TRBD2; J gene: TRBJ2-3; clone size: .; V gene: TRBV12-3/TRBV12-4; CDR3 protein: CASTPGLAQDTQYF; CDR3 DNA: TGTGCCAGCACCCCCGGACTAGCCCAAGATACGCAGTATTTT
D gene: .; J gene: TRBJ2-1; clone size: .; V gene: TRBV24-1; CDR3 protein: CATSDQGHRNEQFF; CDR3 DNA: TGTGCCACCAGTGACCAAGGACACCGCAATGAGCAGTTCTTC